These T cell receptor beta chains were read from a single sample in a study of a mutant IDH1 vaccine in newly diagnosed glioma. Which antigens these TCRs recognize remains unknown. The repertoire was sequenced with immunoSEQ multiplex PCR; TCRdb's copy has only in-frame clones and lacks some. The sample has tens of thousands of clones; 82% are singletons. This sample comprised PBMCs, obtained from a glioma patient whose treatment included an IDH1 peptide vaccine. The receptors originated from a man between 18 and 29 years old with glioma. Some clones in this sample may be carry-over from other donors' samples. CDR3s include the opening cysteine and the closing phenylalanine or tryptophan. D genes are given only for firm matches. Rows may omit the clone size; those that give it use once, few, many or a size class.

clone size	V gene	J gene	D gene	CDR3 DNA	CDR3 protein
.	TRBV4-3	TRBJ2-1	.	TGCGCCAGCAGCCAAGAACGGGGGACTGGCTCCTACAATGAGCAGTTCTTC	CASSQERGTGSYNEQFF
.	TRBV6-1	TRBJ1-3	TRBD1	TGTGCCAGCAACTTACAGGGGTCCTTAGACACCATATATTTT	CASNLQGSLDTIYF
.	TRBV6-1	TRBJ2-5	TRBD1	TGTGCCAGCAGTGATGTGGCAGCGCCCAGGGGGGAGACCCAGTACTTC	CASSDVAAPRGETQYF
few	TRBV29-1	TRBJ1-1	.	TGCAGCGTTGGAAGGACCTTTGAAGCTTTCTTT	CSVGRTFEAFF
once	TRBV27	TRBJ1-4	TRBD1	TGTGCCAGCAGTCAGCTCCCGGCAGGGGGCAATGAAAAACTGTTTTTT	CASSQLPAGGNEKLFF
once	TRBV5-4	TRBJ1-4	TRBD1	TGTGCCAGCAGCCCTCGGACAGGGCTCGAAAAACTGTTTTTT	CASSPRTGLEKLFF
.	TRBV5-1	TRBJ2-1	.	TGCGCCAGCAGCTTGGTACGGAACAATGAGCAGTTCTTC	CASSLVRNNEQFF
few	TRBV27	TRBJ1-5	.	TGTGCCAGCAGTCCCCGGGACGGTAATCAGCCCCAGCATTTT	CASSPRDGNQPQHF
.	TRBV4-2	TRBJ1-5	.	TGTGCCAGCAGCCCCTTCTCCGGGACGTCAAATCAGCCCCAGCATTTT	CASSPFSGTSNQPQHF
.	TRBV11-3	TRBJ2-2	.	TGTGCCAGCAGCTTAGAAGGGACCGGGGAGCTGTTTTTT	CASSLEGTGELFF
.	TRBV30	TRBJ1-1	.	TGTGCCTGGAGGGCACCGGGACCGAGGGGCGCTTTCTTT	CAWRAPGPRGAFF
.	TRBV28	TRBJ2-3	TRBD2	TGTGCTTGCGGGGGGTACACAGATACGCAGTATTTT	CACGGYTDTQYF
.	TRBV5-1	TRBJ1-1	.	TGCGCCAGCGCTGGGCCCATGAACACTGAAGCTTTCTTT	CASAGPMNTEAFF
.	TRBV30	TRBJ2-2	.	TGTGCCTGGAGCCCGGAGATGACCGGGGAGCTGTTTTTT	CAWSPEMTGELFF
once	TRBV7-9	TRBJ2-3	TRBD1	TGTGCCAGCAACCCGGGACAGGAGGAAGATACGCAGTATTTT	CASNPGQEEDTQYF
.	TRBV7-2	TRBJ1-5	.	TGTGCCAGCAGCTTAAGGGGAAGCAATCAGCCCCAGCATTTT	CASSLRGSNQPQHF
.	TRBV14	TRBJ1-4	.	TGTGCCAGCAGCCAAGAGGGTGGGGGGCGCAAGGAAAAACTGTTTTTT	CASSQEGGGRKEKLFF
.	TRBV27	TRBJ2-1	TRBD2	TGTGCCAGCAGCTTCGGGACTAGCGGTACCTACAATGAGCAGTTCTTC	CASSFGTSGTYNEQFF
once	TRBV19	TRBJ1-2	.	TGTGCCAGTAGTCCCCGCTGGGAGGGAGGCGGCTACACCTTC	CASSPRWEGGGYTF
once	TRBV5-4	TRBJ2-1	TRBD2	TGTGCCAGCAGCTGGGGACTAGCGGGAGGGTCCTACAATGAGCAGTTCTTC	CASSWGLAGGSYNEQFF
.	TRBV6-5	TRBJ2-7	TRBD1	TGTGCCAGCAGTACCCGGGACAGGGGTGGCTACGAGCAGTACTTC	CASSTRDRGGYEQYF
.	TRBV6-6	TRBJ2-7	TRBD2	TGTGCCAGCAGCCACTTCCCGGGACTAGCGTTCTTC	CASSHFPGLAFF
.	TRBV2	TRBJ1-3	.	TGTGCCAGCAGGGTTGCTAGAAACACCATATATTTT	CASRVARNTIYF
.	TRBV27	TRBJ1-6	TRBD1	TGTGCCAGCAGTTTATCGTGGGACAGGGTTTATAATTCACCCCTCCACTTT	CASSLSWDRVYNSPLHF
.	TRBV27	TRBJ1-2	TRBD1	TGTGCCAGCAGTTCCGGACAGGGTAGCTATGGCTACACCTTC	CASSSGQGSYGYTF
.	TRBV7-9	TRBJ2-7	TRBD2	TGTGCCAGCAGCTTAGGTCTCACTAGCGGGAGTAGTATGTCCTACGAGCAGTACTTC	CASSLGLTSGSSMSYEQYF
.	TRBV18	TRBJ2-7	TRBD1	TGTGCCAGCTCACCACGGGACAGGGTCTTACCCTACGAGCAGTACTTC	CASSPRDRVLPYEQYF
few	TRBV11-3	TRBJ1-1	.	TGTGCCAGCAGCGGTAGGGGCACTGAAGCTTTCTTT	CASSGRGTEAFF
.	TRBV10-3	TRBJ1-1	.	TGTGCCATCGCTCATAAAGCGGGGCGAGCTGAAGCTTTCTTT	CAIAHKAGRAEAFF
.	TRBV7-9	TRBJ2-3	TRBD1	TGTGCCAGCAGCCCTGGTACAGGGGCCACAGATACGCAGTATTTT	CASSPGTGATDTQYF
.	TRBV13	TRBJ2-5	.	TGTGCCAGCAGCTTTGGGTTAGAAGAGACCCAGTACTTC	CASSFGLEETQYF
.	TRBV13	TRBJ1-2	TRBD1	TGTGCCAGCAGCAGATCACAGGGGGCGGGGGGCTACACCTTC	CASSRSQGAGGYTF
.	TRBV6-1	TRBJ2-7	.	TGTGCCAGCAGTGAAGGGGGGAGTTACGAGCAGTACTTC	CASSEGGSYEQYF
few	TRBV18	TRBJ1-5	.	TGTGCCAGCTCACCTCAGGGTCGGACTCAGCCCCAGCATTTT	CASSPQGRTQPQHF
.	TRBV5-4	TRBJ1-2	TRBD1	TGTGCCAGCTTAAAGGACAGGTCTAACTATGGCTACACCTTC	CASLKDRSNYGYTF
.	TRBV7-9	TRBJ1-1	TRBD1	TGTGCCAGCAGCCTATGGGACAGCAAGAACACTGAAGCTTTCTTT	CASSLWDSKNTEAFF
.	TRBV5-1	TRBJ2-7	.	TGCGCCAGCAGCCGGGGGACGTGGGGGTACGAGCAGTACTTC	CASSRGTWGYEQYF
.	TRBV27	TRBJ1-1	TRBD1	TGTGCCAGCGGCTATTACAGGGGGCGAGAAACAAACACTGAAGCTTTCTTT	CASGYYRGRETNTEAFF
.	TRBV5-1	TRBJ1-4	TRBD1	TGCGCCAGCACCTCAGGGGGCGTTGGTGAAAAACTGTTTTTT	CASTSGGVGEKLFF
.	TRBV7-9	TRBJ1-3	.	TGTGCCAGCAGTCAAAGAGGGGGAAACACCATATATTTT	CASSQRGGNTIYF
.	TRBV6-5	TRBJ2-3	TRBD1	TGTGCCAGCAGGGGGGACAGGACAGGAGATACGCAGTATTTT	CASRGDRTGDTQYF
.	TRBV30	TRBJ1-4	.	TGTGCCTGGAGTGTCCAGGGGATCGAAAAACTGTTTTTT	CAWSVQGIEKLFF
.	TRBV30	TRBJ1-3	.	TGTGCCTGTCACCCACGAGCATACACCATATATTTT	CACHPRAYTIYF
.	TRBV5-1	TRBJ1-5	TRBD1	TGCGCCAGCAGTTCGGACAGGGACCAGCCCCAGCATTTT	CASSSDRDQPQHF
.	TRBV4-2	TRBJ1-5	.	TGTGCCAGCAGCCAAGATCGGGGCTTAGGCAATCAGCCCCAGCATTTT	CASSQDRGLGNQPQHF
.	TRBV6-5	TRBJ2-7	.	TGTGCCAGCAGAAAGGAAGTCACCTACGAGCAGTACTTC	CASRKEVTYEQYF
.	TRBV6-4	TRBJ2-3	TRBD2	TGTGCCAGCAGTGAAATAGCGGGAGGGCCAGATACGCAGTATTTT	CASSEIAGGPDTQYF